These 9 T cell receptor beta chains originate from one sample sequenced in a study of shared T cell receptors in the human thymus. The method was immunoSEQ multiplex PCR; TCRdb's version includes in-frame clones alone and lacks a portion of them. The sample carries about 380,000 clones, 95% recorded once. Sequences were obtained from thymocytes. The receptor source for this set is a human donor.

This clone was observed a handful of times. The DNA of the CDR3 is TGTGCCAGCAGTGATGGGGGACGTGAGCAGTTCTTC. It yields the protein CASSDGGREQFF. The chain combines TRBV6-5 with TRBJ2-1; D is perhaps TRBD1 or TRBD2 (5 bases each). This CDR3 is built from 12 residues. Trimming shortened V by 5 bases and J by 9 bases, and 11 bases separated the two germline ends. In germline, CDR1 is MNHEY, CDR2 SVGAGI.

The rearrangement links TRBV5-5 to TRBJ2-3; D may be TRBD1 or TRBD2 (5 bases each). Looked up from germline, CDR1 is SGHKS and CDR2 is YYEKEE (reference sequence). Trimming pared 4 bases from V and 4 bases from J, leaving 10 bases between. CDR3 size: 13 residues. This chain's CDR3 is CASSGVGADTQYF. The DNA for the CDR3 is TGTGCCAGCAGCGGTGTGGGGGCAGATACGCAGTATTTT.

The CDR3 sequence is CASSLVTGGNTGELFF. DNA for the CDR3: TGTGCCAGCAGCTTAGTTACGGGAGGGAACACCGGGGAGCTGTTTTTT. This chain uses TRBV11-3 with TRBJ2-2, with TRBD2 matching over 7 bases. CDR1 is SGHNT and CDR2 is YENEEA in the germline V gene. There are 16 residues in the CDR3. Trimming removed 1 base from V and 1 base from J; junction bases left unmatched: 3.

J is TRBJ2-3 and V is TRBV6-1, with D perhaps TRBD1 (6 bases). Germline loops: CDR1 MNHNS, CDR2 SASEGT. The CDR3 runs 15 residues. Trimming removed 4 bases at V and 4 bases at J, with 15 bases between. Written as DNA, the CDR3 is TGTGCCAGCAGTGGGGGTCAGGGGCCCCCAGATACGCAGTATTTT. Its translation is CASSGGQGPPDTQYF.

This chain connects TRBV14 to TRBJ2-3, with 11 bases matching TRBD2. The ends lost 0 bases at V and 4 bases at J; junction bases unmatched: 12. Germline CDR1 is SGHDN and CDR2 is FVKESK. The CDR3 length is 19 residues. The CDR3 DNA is TGTGCCAGCAGCCAAGATCGAGAGCTAGCGGGAGGTAGCTCAGATACGCAGTATTTT. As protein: CASSQDRELAGGSSDTQYF.

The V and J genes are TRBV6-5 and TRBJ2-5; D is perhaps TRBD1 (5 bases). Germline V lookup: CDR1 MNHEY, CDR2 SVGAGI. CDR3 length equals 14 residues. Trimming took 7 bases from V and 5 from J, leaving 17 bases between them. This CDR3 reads CASTMTAPWETQYF. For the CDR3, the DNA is TGTGCCAGCACGATGACAGCCCCTTGGGAGACCCAGTACTTC.

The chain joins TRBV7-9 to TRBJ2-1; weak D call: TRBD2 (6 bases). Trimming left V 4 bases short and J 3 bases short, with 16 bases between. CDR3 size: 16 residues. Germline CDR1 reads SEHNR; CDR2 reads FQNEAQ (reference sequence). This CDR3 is CASSYAGTPFYNEQFF. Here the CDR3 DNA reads TGTGCCAGCAGCTACGCCGGGACTCCCTTCTACAATGAGCAGTTCTTC.

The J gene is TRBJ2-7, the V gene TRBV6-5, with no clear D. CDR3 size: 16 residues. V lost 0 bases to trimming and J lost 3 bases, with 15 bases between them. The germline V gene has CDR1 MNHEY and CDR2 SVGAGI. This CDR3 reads CASSYSMGVGDYEQYF. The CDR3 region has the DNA TGTGCCAGCAGTTACTCGATGGGTGTCGGAGACTACGAGCAGTACTTC.

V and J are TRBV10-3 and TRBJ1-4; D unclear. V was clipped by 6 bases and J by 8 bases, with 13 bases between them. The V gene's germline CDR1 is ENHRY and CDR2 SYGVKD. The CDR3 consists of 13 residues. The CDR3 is CAISSDGEEKLFF. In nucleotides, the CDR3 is TGTGCCATCAGCTCGGATGGCGAGGAAAAACTGTTTTTT.